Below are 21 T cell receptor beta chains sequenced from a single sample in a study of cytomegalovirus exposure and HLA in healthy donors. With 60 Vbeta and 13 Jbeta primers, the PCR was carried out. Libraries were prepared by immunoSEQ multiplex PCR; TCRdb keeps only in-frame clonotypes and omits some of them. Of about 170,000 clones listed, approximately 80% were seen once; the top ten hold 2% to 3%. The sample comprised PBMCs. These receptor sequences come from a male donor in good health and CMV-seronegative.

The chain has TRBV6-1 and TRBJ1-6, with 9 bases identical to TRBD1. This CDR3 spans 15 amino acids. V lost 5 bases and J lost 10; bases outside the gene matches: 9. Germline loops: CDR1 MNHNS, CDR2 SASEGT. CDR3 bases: TGTGCCAGCAGTCCCCGGGGACAGGGTTGGTCACCCCTCCACTTT. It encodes CASSPRGQGWSPLHF.

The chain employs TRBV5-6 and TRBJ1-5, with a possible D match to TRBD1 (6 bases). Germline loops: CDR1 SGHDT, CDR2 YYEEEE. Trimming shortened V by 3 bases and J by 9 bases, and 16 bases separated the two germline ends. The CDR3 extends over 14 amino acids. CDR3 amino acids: CASSSTGPARPQHF. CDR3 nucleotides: TGTGCCAGCAGCTCAACAGGGCCGGCTCGGCCCCAGCATTTT.

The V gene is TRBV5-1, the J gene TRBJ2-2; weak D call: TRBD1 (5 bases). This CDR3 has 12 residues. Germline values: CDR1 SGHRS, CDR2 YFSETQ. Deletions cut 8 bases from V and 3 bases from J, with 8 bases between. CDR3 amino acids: CARAGYTGELFF. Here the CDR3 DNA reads TGCGCCAGAGCAGGGTACACCGGGGAGCTGTTTTTT.

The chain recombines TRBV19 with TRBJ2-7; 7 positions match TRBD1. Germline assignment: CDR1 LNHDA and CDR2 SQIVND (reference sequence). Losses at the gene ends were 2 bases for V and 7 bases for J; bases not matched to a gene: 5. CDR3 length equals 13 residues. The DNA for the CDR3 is TGTGCCAGTAGTATATCGGCGGACAGGGAGCAGTACTTC. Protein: CASSISADREQYF.

The CDR3 bases are TGTGCCAGCGGACCTGGGGGGGAATCTGGGAAACTGTTTTTT. Translation gives CASGPGGESGKLFF. The V gene is TRBV9, the J gene TRBJ1-4; the D gene is possibly TRBD1 (5 bases). Germline V gene data show CDR1 as SGDLS and CDR2 as YYNGEE. Trimming removed 7 bases from V and 11 bases from J, with 21 bases in between. This CDR3 spans 14 amino acids.

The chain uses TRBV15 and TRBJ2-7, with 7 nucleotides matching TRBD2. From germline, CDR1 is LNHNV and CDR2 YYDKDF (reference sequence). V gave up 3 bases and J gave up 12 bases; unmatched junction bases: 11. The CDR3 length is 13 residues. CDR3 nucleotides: TGTGCCACCAGCAGGGAGCGACTAGCCGGTTGGTACTTC. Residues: CATSRERLAGWYF.

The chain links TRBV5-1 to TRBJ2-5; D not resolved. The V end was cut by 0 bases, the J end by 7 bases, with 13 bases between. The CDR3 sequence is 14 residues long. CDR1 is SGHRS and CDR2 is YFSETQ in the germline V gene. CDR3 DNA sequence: TGCGCCAGCAGCTTGGCAGGCGAGAGTGGGACCCAGTACTTC. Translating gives CASSLAGESGTQYF.

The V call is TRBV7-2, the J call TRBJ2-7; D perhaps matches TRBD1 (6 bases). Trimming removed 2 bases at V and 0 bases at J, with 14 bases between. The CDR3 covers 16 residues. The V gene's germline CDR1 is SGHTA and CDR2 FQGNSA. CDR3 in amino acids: CASSLYGQGSSYEQYF. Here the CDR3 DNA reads TGTGCCAGCAGCTTATATGGGCAGGGGAGCTCCTACGAGCAGTACTTC.

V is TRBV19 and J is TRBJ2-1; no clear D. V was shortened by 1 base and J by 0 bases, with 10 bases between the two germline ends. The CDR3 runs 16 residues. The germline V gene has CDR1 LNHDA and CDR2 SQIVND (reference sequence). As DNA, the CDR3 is TGTGCCAGTAGTATAGGGTACTATAGCTCCTACAATGAGCAGTTCTTC. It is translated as CASSIGYYSSYNEQFF.

The DNA of the CDR3 is TGTGCCAGCAGTGAGCCAGGCTACGAGCAGTACTTC. It encodes CASSEPGYEQYF. J is TRBJ2-7 and V is TRBV6-1; D remains ambiguous. Trimming left V 3 bases short and J 3 bases short, with 6 bases between. The CDR3 loop spans 12 amino acids. Germline V gives CDR1 MNHNS, CDR2 SASEGT.

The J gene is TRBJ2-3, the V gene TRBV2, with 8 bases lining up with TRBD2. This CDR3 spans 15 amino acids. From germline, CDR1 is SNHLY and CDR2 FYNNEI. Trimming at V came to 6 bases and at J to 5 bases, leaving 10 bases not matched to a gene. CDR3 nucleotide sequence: TGTGCCAGCAGAGATACGGGGGGGCAGGAAGATACGCAGTATTTT. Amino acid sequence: CASRDTGGQEDTQYF.

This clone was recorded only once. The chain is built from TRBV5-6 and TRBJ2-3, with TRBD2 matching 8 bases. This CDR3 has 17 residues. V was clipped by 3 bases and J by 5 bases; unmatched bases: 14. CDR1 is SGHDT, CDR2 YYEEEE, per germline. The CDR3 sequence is CASSSYGPGTRGDTQYF. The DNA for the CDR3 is TGTGCCAGCAGCTCCTATGGGCCAGGGACTAGAGGAGATACGCAGTATTTT.

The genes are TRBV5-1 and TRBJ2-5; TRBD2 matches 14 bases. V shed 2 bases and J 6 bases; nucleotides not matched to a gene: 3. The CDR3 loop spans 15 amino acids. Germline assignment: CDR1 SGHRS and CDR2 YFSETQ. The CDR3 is CASSFGTSGGKTQYF. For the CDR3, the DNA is TGCGCCAGCAGCTTTGGGACTAGCGGGGGCAAGACCCAGTACTTC.

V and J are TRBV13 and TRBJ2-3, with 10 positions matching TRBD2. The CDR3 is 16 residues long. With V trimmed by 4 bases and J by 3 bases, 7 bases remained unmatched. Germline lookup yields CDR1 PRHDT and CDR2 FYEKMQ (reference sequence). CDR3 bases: TGTGCCAGCAGCTCCGAAAGCGGGGGGGCGACAGATACGCAGTATTTT. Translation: CASSSESGGATDTQYF.

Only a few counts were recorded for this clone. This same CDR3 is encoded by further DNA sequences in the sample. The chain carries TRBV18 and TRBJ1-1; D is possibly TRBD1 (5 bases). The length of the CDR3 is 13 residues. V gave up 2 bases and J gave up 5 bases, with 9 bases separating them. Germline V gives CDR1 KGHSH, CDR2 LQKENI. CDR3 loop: CASSPSGGTEAFF. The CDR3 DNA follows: TGTGCCAGCTCACCATCCGGGGGGACTGAAGCTTTCTTT.

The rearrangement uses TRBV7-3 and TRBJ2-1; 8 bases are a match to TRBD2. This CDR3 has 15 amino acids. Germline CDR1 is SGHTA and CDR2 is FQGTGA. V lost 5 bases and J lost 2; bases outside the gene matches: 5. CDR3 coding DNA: TGTGCCAGCAGCCTTGTAGCGGGAACCTACAATGAGCAGTTCTTC. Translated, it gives CASSLVAGTYNEQFF.

The CDR3 reads CASTTGYTEAFF. The CDR3 region has the DNA TGTGCCAGCACTACAGGGTACACTGAAGCTTTCTTT. The gene calls are TRBV19 and TRBJ1-1; possibly TRBD1 for D (6 bases). The V gene's germline CDR1 is LNHDA and CDR2 SQIVND (reference sequence). CDR3 size: 12 residues. V dropped 9 bases and J dropped 3 bases, with 11 bases sitting between them.

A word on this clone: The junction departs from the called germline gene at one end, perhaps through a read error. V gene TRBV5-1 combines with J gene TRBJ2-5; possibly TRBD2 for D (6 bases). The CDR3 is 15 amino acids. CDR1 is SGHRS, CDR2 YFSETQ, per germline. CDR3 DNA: TGCGCCAGCAGCCCGGGCGGGGTGTACCAAGGGACCCAGTACTTC. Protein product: CASSPGGVYQGTQYF.

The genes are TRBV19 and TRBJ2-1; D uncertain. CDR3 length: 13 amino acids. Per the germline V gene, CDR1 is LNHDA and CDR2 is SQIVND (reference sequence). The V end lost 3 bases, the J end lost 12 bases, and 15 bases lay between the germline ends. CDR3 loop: CASSIVGEQRQFF. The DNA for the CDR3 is TGTGCCAGTAGTATTGTTGGTGAGCAAAGGCAGTTCTTC.

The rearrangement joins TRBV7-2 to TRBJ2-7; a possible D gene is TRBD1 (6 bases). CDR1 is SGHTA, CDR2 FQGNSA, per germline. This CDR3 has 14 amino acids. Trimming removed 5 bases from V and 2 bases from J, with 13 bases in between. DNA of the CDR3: TGTGCCAGCAGCCCCATCGAGGGGGCCTACGAGCAGTACTTC. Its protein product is CASSPIEGAYEQYF.

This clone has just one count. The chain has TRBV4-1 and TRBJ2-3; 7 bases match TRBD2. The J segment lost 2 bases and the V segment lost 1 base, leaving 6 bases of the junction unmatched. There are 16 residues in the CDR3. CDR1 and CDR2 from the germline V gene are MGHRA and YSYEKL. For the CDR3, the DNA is TGCGCCAGCAGCCAAGGTAGCGGGTCTTCCACAGATACGCAGTATTTT. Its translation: CASSQGSGSSTDTQYF.